The 28 T cell receptor beta chains reported below all come from one sample, sequenced in a study of lymphopenia after photon versus proton radiotherapy. Clones were sequenced by immunoSEQ multiplex PCR, and TCRdb holds only the in-frame ones, with some missing. Altogether 25,000 to 35,000 clones are present, roughly 90% being singletons, with the ten largest covering roughly 6.2%. The sample in question was peripheral blood, obtained from a patient treated with photon-based radiotherapy. The receptors shown here come from a woman aged 45-65 years with pancreatic cancer.

This clone was seen only once. V and J are TRBV2 and TRBJ2-3; weak D call: TRBD1 (5 bases). Trimming removed 5 bases from V and 7 bases from J, with 10 bases in between. The length of the CDR3 is 12 residues. Germline V gene lookup returns CDR1 SNHLY and CDR2 FYNNEI. Written as DNA, the CDR3 is TGTGCCAGCAGTCGACAGACATATACGCAGTATTTT. Translation: CASSRQTYTQYF.

The chain carries TRBV7-2 and TRBJ1-2, with 7 bases identical to TRBD1. V was pared by 0 bases and J by 2 bases, with 6 bases of the junction left unmatched. The CDR3 is made up of 16 amino acids. The germline V gene encodes CDR1 SGHTA and CDR2 FQGNSA. The CDR3 DNA follows: TGTGCCAGCAGCTTAGCGCCCGGACAGGCGAACTATGGCTACACCTTC. Its translation is CASSLAPGQANYGYTF.

The rearrangement uses TRBV30 and TRBJ2-3; 7 positions agree with TRBD2. Unmatched junction bases numbered 8, after V lost 2 bases and J lost 3 bases. The length of the CDR3 is 15 residues. Germline V CDR1 and CDR2: GTSNPN, SVGIG (reference sequence). CDR3 bases: TGTGCCTGGAGTCTCTGGGTGGGAGGGACAGATACGCAGTATTTT. It specifies CAWSLWVGGTDTQYF. Supplemented by reference TRBV30 and TRBJ2-3, the full variable domain reads SQTIHQWPATLVQPVGSPLSLECTVEGTSNPNLYWYRQAAGRGLQLLFYSVGIGQISSEVPQNLSASRPQDRQFILSSKKLLLSDSGFYLCAWSLWVGGTDTQYFGPGTRLTVL.

The chain combines TRBV12-2 with TRBJ2-5; TRBD1 was called by the table and not checked on the DNA. TRBV12-2 is termed a pseudogene. There are 14 residues in the CDR3. The CDR3 loop is CASRLATYQETQYF. The CDR3, as DNA: TGTGCAAGTCGCTTGGCCACGTACCAAGAGACCCAGTACTTC.

The rearrangement links TRBV28 to TRBJ1-1, with TRBD1 matching 7 bases. The germline CDR1 and CDR2 sequences are MDHEN and SYDVKM. J lost 0 bases, V lost 5 bases, and 6 bases had no gene match. CDR3 size: 15 residues. This CDR3 is CASSLFTGVNTEAFF. CDR3 nucleotides: TGTGCCAGCAGTCTATTTACAGGGGTGAACACTGAAGCTTTCTTT.

The genes are TRBV7-6 and TRBJ2-7, with 9 bases identical to TRBD2. Germline CDR1 and CDR2: SGHVS and FNYEAQ. The CDR3 runs 15 residues. V lost 0 bases, J lost 4 bases, and 4 bases stayed unmatched. CDR3 in DNA: TGTGCCAGCAGCTTAGCGGCGGGAGGGCCGTACGAGCAGTACTTC. Translating gives CASSLAAGGPYEQYF.

As regards this clone: A junction boundary mismatches the germline segment, possibly from a read error. The chain uses TRBV7-2 and TRBJ2-7, with 7 bases matching TRBD2. The CDR3 is made up of 16 amino acids. Per germline, CDR1 SGHTA and CDR2 FQGNSA. The CDR3 DNA reads TGTGCCAGCAGCTTAGTCGGGGGAGGGCCCTCCAACGAGCAGTACTTC. This encodes CASSLVGGGPSNEQYF.

The chain recombines TRBV4-3 with TRBJ2-6, with 7 nucleotides matching TRBD2. Trimming cost V 4 bases and J 0 bases; bases outside gene matches: 6. The CDR3 is 17 residues long. CDR1 is LGHNA, CDR2 YSLEER, per germline. The CDR3 here is CASSPLAEHSGANVLTF. CDR3 DNA sequence: TGCGCCAGCAGCCCCCTAGCGGAGCACTCTGGGGCCAACGTCCTGACTTTC.

In its sample, this clone was seen a few times. The chain joins TRBV19 to TRBJ2-3; 9 bases map to TRBD2. V was pared by 0 bases and J by 0 bases, with 4 bases of the junction left unmatched. The CDR3 extends over 17 amino acids. Looked up from germline, CDR1 is LNHDA and CDR2 is SQIVND (reference sequence). CDR3 coding DNA: TGTGCCAGTAGTATAGAGGTAGCGGGAGTTAGCACAGATACGCAGTATTTT. Translating it yields CASSIEVAGVSTDTQYF. The variable domain in full, with the rest retrieved from reference TRBV19 and TRBJ2-3, is DGGITQSPKYLFRKEGQNVTLSCEQNLNHDAMYWYRQDPGQGLRLIYYSQIVNDFQKGDIAEGYSVSREKKESFPLTVTSAQKNPTAFYLCASSIEVAGVSTDTQYFGPGTRLTVL.

The chain is built from TRBV19 and TRBJ2-5; D not certain. With 3 bases removed from V and 5 bases from J, the gap between germline ends came to 16 bases. CDR3 length: 15 residues. The germline V gene encodes CDR1 LNHDA and CDR2 SQIVND (reference sequence). Here the CDR3 reads CASSMYPEIRETQYF. The CDR3 DNA reads TGTGCCAGTAGTATGTATCCGGAGATCAGGGAGACCCAGTACTTC.

The V call is TRBV9, the J call TRBJ2-7, with 10 bases matching TRBD1. The CDR3 spans 15 residues. Per germline, CDR1 SGDLS and CDR2 YYNGEE. Trimming at V came to 4 bases and at J to 2 bases, leaving 6 bases not matched to a gene. The CDR3 spells CASSPGTGETYEQYF. The CDR3 DNA reads as TGTGCCAGCAGCCCAGGGACAGGGGAGACCTACGAGCAGTACTTC.

In its sample, this clone was seen once. The J gene is TRBJ2-7, the V gene TRBV7-2; TRBD2 aligns across 9 bases. This CDR3 has 16 residues. Germline CDR1 is SGHTA and CDR2 is FQGNSA. Trimming at V came to 5 bases and at J to 1 base, leaving 9 bases not matched to a gene. The CDR3 DNA is TGTGCCAGCAGCCTCGGGCCCCTAGCGGGATCCTACGAGCAGTACTTC. Its translation is CASSLGPLAGSYEQYF.

The chain employs TRBV18 and TRBJ1-1; tentatively, D is TRBD1 (5 bases). V was shortened by 3 bases and J by 3 bases, with 14 bases between the two germline ends. From germline, CDR1 is KGHSH and CDR2 LQKENI. This CDR3 comprises 15 residues. CDR3 in amino acids: CASSPLTGGDTEAFF. Here the CDR3 DNA reads TGTGCCAGCTCACCCTTGACCGGGGGGGACACTGAAGCTTTCTTT.

The chain recombines TRBV15 with TRBJ2-6; 7 nucleotides align to TRBD1. Germline V lookup: CDR1 LNHNV, CDR2 YYDKDF (reference sequence). Losses at the gene ends were 1 base for V and 4 bases for J; bases not matched to a gene: 7. This CDR3 contains 17 residues. CDR3 sequence: CATSRGQGTRGANVLTF. DNA for the CDR3: TGTGCCACCAGCAGAGGACAGGGCACGCGAGGGGCCAACGTCCTGACTTTC.

CDR3 region: CASSLGTTTDTQYF. The CDR3 DNA reads as TGCGCCAGCAGCTTGGGGACCACCACAGATACGCAGTATTTT. The V call is TRBV5-1, the J call TRBJ2-3; D is unclear. Germline V gene sequence: CDR1 SGHRS, CDR2 YFSETQ. This CDR3 comprises 14 residues. Trimming stripped 0 bases from V and 2 bases from J, with 7 bases between.

The rearrangement links TRBV19 to TRBJ2-5; 8 nucleotides align to TRBD1. The length of the CDR3 is 14 residues. Germline V gene data show CDR1 as LNHDA and CDR2 as SQIVND (reference sequence). V shed 3 bases, J shed 2 bases, and the junction held 2 bases outside the gene matches. CDR3 amino acids: CASSMNRGQETQYF. CDR3 DNA: TGTGCCAGTAGTATGAACAGGGGGCAAGAGACCCAGTACTTC. Together with reference TRBV19 and TRBJ2-5, the CDR3 gives the full variable domain: DGGITQSPKYLFRKEGQNVTLSCEQNLNHDAMYWYRQDPGQGLRLIYYSQIVNDFQKGDIAEGYSVSREKKESFPLTVTSAQKNPTAFYLCASSMNRGQETQYFGPGTRLLVL.

This clone was picked up one time. The chain employs TRBV12-2 and TRBJ2-3; the table's TRBD1 call for D was not verified on the DNA. TRBV12-2 is noted as a pseudogene. The CDR3 covers 15 residues. CDR3: CASRFSDRGSDTQYF. CDR3 in DNA: TGTGCAAGTCGCTTCTCCGACAGGGGTTCAGATACGCAGTATTTT.

This sequence joins TRBV9 and TRBJ1-2; the match to TRBD1 covers 10 bases. The CDR3 runs to 15 residues. The trim removed 4 bases at V and 2 bases at J, leaving 5 bases unmatched. The germline gives CDR1 SGDLS, CDR2 YYNGEE. The CDR3 bases are TGTGCCAGCAGCACCGGACAGGGGGTGAACTATGGCTACACCTTC. Amino acids: CASSTGQGVNYGYTF.

CDR3 coding DNA: TGTGCCAGCAGTGAACCAGGGTCTAGGAATGAGCAGTTCTTC. Its translation: CASSEPGSRNEQFF. The chain employs TRBV25-1 and TRBJ2-1; possibly TRBD1 for D (5 bases). Looked up from germline, CDR1 is MGHDK and CDR2 is SYGVNS. The CDR3 spans 14 residues. Trimming took 2 bases from V and 7 from J, leaving 12 bases between them.

V is TRBV29-1 and J is TRBJ2-5; D unclear. Germline V gene sequence: CDR1 SQVTM, CDR2 ANQGSEA. V was pared by 3 bases and J by 4 bases, with 9 bases between. The CDR3 has 12 residues. The CDR3 reads CSVDPTRETQYF. Written as DNA, the CDR3 is TGCAGCGTTGACCCGACCAGAGAGACCCAGTACTTC.

The chain combines TRBV19 with TRBJ2-7, with 11 bases identical to TRBD1. The CDR3 totals 15 residues. Germline CDR1 is LNHDA and CDR2 is SQIVND (reference sequence). J lost 3 bases, V lost 4 bases, and 5 bases had no gene match. CDR3 amino acids: CASSRDRGTLYEQYF. In nucleotides, the CDR3 is TGTGCCAGTAGTAGGGACAGGGGGACCCTCTACGAGCAGTACTTC. Together with reference TRBV19 and TRBJ2-7, the CDR3 gives the full variable domain: DGGITQSPKYLFRKEGQNVTLSCEQNLNHDAMYWYRQDPGQGLRLIYYSQIVNDFQKGDIAEGYSVSREKKESFPLTVTSAQKNPTAFYLCASSRDRGTLYEQYFGPGTRLTVT.

The gene calls are TRBV6-5 and TRBJ2-2, with D unresolved. The germline V and J ends were trimmed by 4 bases and 6 bases, with 12 bases remaining between them. This CDR3 has 14 residues. Germline loops: CDR1 MNHEY, CDR2 SVGAGI. CDR3 nucleotides: TGTGCCAGCAGTTGGTTGGGGTTGGCCGGGGAGCTGTTTTTT. Translated: CASSWLGLAGELFF.

DNA for the CDR3: TGTGCCAGCAGTCCTCGGGGATCTGGGGCCAACGTCCTGACTTTC. Translation gives CASSPRGSGANVLTF. V usage is TRBV7-2 and J usage is TRBJ2-6; tentative D call: TRBD2 (5 bases). The CDR3 has 15 residues. V lost 6 bases to trimming and J lost 1 base, with 10 bases between them. The germline CDR1 and CDR2 sequences are SGHTA and FQGNSA. The entire variable domain, with the rest obtained from reference TRBV7-2 and TRBJ2-6, is as follows: GAGVSQSPSNKVTEKGKDVELRCDPISGHTALYWYRQSLGQGLEFLIYFQGNSAPDKSGLPSDRFSAERTGGSVSTLTIQRTQQEDSAVYLCASSPRGSGANVLTFGAGSRLTVL.

The V gene is TRBV6-5, the J gene TRBJ2-3, with TRBD2 matching over 7 bases. The CDR3 is 16 amino acids. Germline-derived CDR1 and CDR2 are MNHEY and SVGAGI. V lost 2 bases to trimming and J lost 2 bases; unmatched junction nucleotides: 7. The CDR3 loop is CASSYMRLADTDTQYF. The CDR3 DNA follows: TGTGCCAGCAGTTACATGAGGCTAGCGGACACAGATACGCAGTATTTT.

This clone appeared a few times. This rearrangement joins TRBV18 to TRBJ2-1; no clear D gene. The CDR3 has 12 residues. From germline, CDR1 is KGHSH and CDR2 LQKENI. V lost 6 bases to trimming and J lost 8 bases, with 11 bases between them. CDR3 nucleotides: TGTGCCAGCTCCCTGGTTAGCTATGAGCAGTTCTTC. This translates into CASSLVSYEQFF.

In this sample, this clone turned up once. The chain uses TRBV19 and TRBJ2-5, with D perhaps matching TRBD2 (5 bases). The CDR3 totals 16 residues. V lost 11 bases and J lost 4, with 26 bases in between. Germline V gene lookup returns CDR1 LNHDA and CDR2 SQIVND (reference sequence). DNA of the CDR3: TGTGCCTCCTCAAGGGCGGGCACCACCCGGGGAGAGACCCAGTACTTC. Protein sequence: CASSRAGTTRGETQYF.

The chain couples TRBV5-4 to TRBJ1-1; 8 bases align to TRBD1. The CDR3 runs 16 residues. Germline V gene sequence: CDR1 SGHNT, CDR2 YYREEE (reference sequence). V lost 4 bases, J lost 0 bases, and 8 bases stayed unmatched. CDR3 sequence (DNA): TGTGCCAGCAGCCTTCTTCCGGGACAGGTGAACACTGAAGCTTTCTTT. Protein sequence: CASSLLPGQVNTEAFF.

The rearrangement joins TRBV10-2 to TRBJ2-5; D ambiguous. Germline V gene data show CDR1 as WSHSY and CDR2 as SAAADI. The V end was cut by 6 bases, the J end by 5 bases, with 16 bases between. The CDR3 is 14 amino acids. The CDR3 is CASRNPSPGETQYF. As DNA, the CDR3 is TGCGCCAGCAGGAATCCTAGTCCGGGTGAGACCCAGTACTTC.